Sequencing of this T cell receptor (beta chain) was carried out in a study of blood T cell repertoires in COVID-19 (dated by TCRdb to 2018 to 2021). Turning to the overall study: Samples from collaborators originated in the United States, Italy and Spain and spanned both the acute and convalescent phases of COVID-19. Samples came from the ongoing ImmuneRACE study (first 160 participants) plus 1,254 subjects from 6 global collaborators. The prospective study material was composed of cDNA or gDNA derived from T cells, B-cell-depleted T cells, or PBMCs. A freely available public database, intended as a resource for researchers studying the immune response to SARS-CoV-2, is where the repertoires were released. A de-identified subject ID, COVID-19 status, age in years and sex were almost always included in the sample metadata. Where HLA class I and class II types were available, the types were taken from metadata supplied by the sample provider, not from assay-based typing. Deeply sampled blood TCRbeta repertoires from subjects exposed to, actively infected with, or recovered from COVID-19 were included in the dataset.

This clone registers as medium-sized (0.01 to 0.1%) within its sample. Its recognized antigen is unknown. No quality values exist for individual bases; no much larger clone is one base distant. The CDR3 has 16 amino acids, counting the end cysteine and phenylalanine. Of the read, only the CDR3 DNA is kept; its 48 bases are in frame from base 1. The germline V gene encodes CDR1 MNHEY and CDR2 SVGEGT. A distance of 17 bases separates the germline ends of V and J, which lose 3 bases and 3 bases respectively. TCRbeta CDR3 regions were amplified from genomic DNA by means of the immunoSEQ Assay, a bias-controlled multiplex PCR. The study's own analysis went as follows. Nucleated cell counts per sample were estimated from amplification of reference gene primers within the assay. To quantify the absolute abundance of each unique TCRbeta CDR3 rearrangement, sequence reads were collapsed and filtered. For each sample, productive Simpson clonality was calculated as the square root of Simpson's diversity index across productive rearrangements. Held by TCRdb, this immuneACCESS table contains in-frame sequences only and omits some clones. Under half of the omission traces to an unresolved V gene where checked; the cause of the rest is unknown. V and J calls and clone size follow that table, whereas D and trimming were derived from the DNA. In this sample the table shows 55,000 or so clones, roughly 85% of which occur a single time. The ten most abundant clones make up approximately 12% of the sample.

Collaborating institutions collected whole blood in K2EDTA tubes following their own protocols. For TCRbeta analysis, collaborators shipped samples in one of three forms: frozen whole blood, isolated PBMCs, or DNA extracted from either of those sample types. The investigation overall reported the following: Clinical and demographic metadata were provided uncurated, with the amount varying by source and participant.

The sequence was collected from a human donor in a cohort sampled during active COVID-19. The chain joins TRBV6-2 or TRBV6-3 to TRBJ2-5; a tentative D match to TRBD1 spans 7 bases. Sequenced sample: peripheral blood. The nucleotide sequence is given as TGTGCCAGCAGTTATCCGGGGGACAGTCTGAAAGAGACCCAGTACTTC. It encodes CASSYPGDSLKETQYF.